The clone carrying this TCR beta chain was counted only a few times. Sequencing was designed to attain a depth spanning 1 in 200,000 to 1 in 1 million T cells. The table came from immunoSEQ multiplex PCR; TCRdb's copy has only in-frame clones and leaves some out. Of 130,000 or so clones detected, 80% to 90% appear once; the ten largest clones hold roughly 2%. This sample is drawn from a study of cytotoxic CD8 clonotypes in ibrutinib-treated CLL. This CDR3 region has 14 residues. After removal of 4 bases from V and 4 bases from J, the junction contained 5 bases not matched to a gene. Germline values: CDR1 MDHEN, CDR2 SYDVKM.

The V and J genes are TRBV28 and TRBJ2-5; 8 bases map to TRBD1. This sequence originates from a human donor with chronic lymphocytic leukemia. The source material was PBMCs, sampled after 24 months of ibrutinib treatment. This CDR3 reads CASSSQGAGETQYF. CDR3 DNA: TGTGCCAGCAGTTCGCAGGGGGCAGGAGAGACCCAGTACTTC.